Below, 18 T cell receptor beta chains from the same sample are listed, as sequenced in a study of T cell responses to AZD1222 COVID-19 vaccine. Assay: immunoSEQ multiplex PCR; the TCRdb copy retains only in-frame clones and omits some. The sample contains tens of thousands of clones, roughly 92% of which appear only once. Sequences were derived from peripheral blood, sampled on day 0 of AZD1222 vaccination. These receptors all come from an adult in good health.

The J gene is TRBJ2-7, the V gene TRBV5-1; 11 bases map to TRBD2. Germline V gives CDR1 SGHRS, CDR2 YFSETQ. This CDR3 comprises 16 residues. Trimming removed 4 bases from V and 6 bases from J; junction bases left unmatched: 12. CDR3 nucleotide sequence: TGCGCCAGCAGCCCACCCCAGACTAGCGGGAATGGCGAGCAGTACTTC. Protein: CASSPPQTSGNGEQYF.

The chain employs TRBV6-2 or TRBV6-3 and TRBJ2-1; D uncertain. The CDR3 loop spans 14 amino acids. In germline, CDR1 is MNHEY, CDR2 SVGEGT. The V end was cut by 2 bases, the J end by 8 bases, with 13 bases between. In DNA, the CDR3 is TGTGCCAGCAGTTACATTAGTAGAAGGGATGAGCAGTTCTTC. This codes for CASSYISRRDEQFF.

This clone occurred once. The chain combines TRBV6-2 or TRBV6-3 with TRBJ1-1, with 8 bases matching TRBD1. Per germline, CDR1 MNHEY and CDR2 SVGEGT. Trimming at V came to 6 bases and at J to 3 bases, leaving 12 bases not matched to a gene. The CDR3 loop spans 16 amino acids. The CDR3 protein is CASSGQGRVSDTEAFF. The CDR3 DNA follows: TGTGCCAGCAGCGGACAGGGAAGGGTGTCCGACACTGAAGCTTTCTTT.

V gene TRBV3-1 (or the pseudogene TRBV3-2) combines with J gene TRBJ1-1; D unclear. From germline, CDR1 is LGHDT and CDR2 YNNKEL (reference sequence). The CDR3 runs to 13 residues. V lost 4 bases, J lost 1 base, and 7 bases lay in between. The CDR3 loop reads CASSRGGNTEAFF. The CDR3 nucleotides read TGTGCCAGCAGCCGAGGAGGGAACACTGAAGCTTTCTTT.

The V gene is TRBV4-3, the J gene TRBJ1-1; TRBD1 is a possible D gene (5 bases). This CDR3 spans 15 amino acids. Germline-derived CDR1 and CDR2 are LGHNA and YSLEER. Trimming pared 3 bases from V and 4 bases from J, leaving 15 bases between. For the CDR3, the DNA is TGCGCCAGCAGCCAGACACAGGCCGGGAGCACTGAAGCTTTCTTT. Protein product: CASSQTQAGSTEAFF.

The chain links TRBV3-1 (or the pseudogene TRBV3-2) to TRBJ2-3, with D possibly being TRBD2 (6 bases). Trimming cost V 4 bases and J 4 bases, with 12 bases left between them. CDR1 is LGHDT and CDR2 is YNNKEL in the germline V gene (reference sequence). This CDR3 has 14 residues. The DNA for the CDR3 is TGTGCCAGCAGCCGCCGGGGAGGTGCAGATACGCAGTATTTT. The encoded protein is CASSRRGGADTQYF.

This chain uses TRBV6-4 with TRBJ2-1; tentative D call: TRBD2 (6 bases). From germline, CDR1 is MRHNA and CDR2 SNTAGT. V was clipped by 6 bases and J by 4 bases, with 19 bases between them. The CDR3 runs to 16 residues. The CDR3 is CASSPIAEGSYNEQFF. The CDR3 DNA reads TGTGCCAGCAGCCCTATAGCGGAGGGAAGTTACAATGAGCAGTTCTTC.

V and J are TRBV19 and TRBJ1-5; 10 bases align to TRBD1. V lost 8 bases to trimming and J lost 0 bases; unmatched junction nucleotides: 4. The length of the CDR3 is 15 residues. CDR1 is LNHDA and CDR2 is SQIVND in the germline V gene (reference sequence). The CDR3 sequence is CASRTGGYSNQPQHF. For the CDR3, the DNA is TGTGCCAGTCGGACAGGGGGTTATAGCAATCAGCCCCAGCATTTT.

CDR3 amino acids: CAINRQGGTDTQYF. The CDR3 DNA reads as TGTGCCATCAATAGACAGGGGGGCACAGATACGCAGTATTTT. The chain links TRBV10-3 to TRBJ2-3; TRBD1 matches at 9 bases. The CDR3 totals 14 residues. The germline V gene encodes CDR1 ENHRY and CDR2 SYGVKD. J lost 1 base, V lost 7 bases, and 3 bases had no gene match.

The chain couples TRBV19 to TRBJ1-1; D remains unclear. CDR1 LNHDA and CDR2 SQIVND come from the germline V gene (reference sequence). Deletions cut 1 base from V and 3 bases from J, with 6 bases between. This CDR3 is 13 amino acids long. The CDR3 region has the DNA TGTGCCAGTAGTATAGGGGCACACACTGAAGCTTTCTTT. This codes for CASSIGAHTEAFF.

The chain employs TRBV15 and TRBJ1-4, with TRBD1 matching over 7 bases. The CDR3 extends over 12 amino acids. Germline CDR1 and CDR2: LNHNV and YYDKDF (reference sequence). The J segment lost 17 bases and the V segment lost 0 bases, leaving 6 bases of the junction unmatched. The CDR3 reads CATSRDRDSTFF. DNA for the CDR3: TGTGCCACCAGCAGAGATCGGGACAGCACTTTTTTT.

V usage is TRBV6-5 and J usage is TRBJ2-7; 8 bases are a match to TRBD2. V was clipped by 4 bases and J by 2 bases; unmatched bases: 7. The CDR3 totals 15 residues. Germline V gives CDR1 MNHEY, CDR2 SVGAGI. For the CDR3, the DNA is TGTGCCAGCAGTTCGGCGGGGGGCGGTACCTACGAGCAGTACTTC. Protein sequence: CASSSAGGGTYEQYF.

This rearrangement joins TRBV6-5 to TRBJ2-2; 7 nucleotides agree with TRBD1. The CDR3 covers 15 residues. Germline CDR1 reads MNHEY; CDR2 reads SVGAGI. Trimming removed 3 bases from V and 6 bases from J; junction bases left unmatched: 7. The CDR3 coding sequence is TGTGCCAGCAGTTATCACAACAGGGGATCCGGGGAGCTGTTTTTT. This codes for CASSYHNRGSGELFF.

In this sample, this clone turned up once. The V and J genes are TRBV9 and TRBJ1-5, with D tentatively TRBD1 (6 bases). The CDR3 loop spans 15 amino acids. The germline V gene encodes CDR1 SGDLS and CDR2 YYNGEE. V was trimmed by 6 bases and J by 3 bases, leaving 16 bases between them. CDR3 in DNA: TGTGCCAGCACCGAGTCGGACAGCGTCAATCAGCCCCAGCATTTT. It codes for CASTESDSVNQPQHF.

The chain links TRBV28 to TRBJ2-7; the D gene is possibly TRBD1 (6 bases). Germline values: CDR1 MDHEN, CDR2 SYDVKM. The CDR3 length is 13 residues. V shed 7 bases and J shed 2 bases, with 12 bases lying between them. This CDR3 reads CASTGTLTYEQYF. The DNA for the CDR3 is TGTGCCAGCACGGGGACACTTACCTACGAGCAGTACTTC.

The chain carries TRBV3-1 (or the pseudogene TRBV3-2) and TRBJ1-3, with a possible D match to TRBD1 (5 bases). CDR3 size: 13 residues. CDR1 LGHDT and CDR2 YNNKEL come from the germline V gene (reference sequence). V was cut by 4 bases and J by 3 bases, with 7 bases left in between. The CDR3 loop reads CASSPRVGNTIYF. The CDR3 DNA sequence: TGTGCCAGCAGCCCCAGGGTTGGAAACACCATATATTTT.

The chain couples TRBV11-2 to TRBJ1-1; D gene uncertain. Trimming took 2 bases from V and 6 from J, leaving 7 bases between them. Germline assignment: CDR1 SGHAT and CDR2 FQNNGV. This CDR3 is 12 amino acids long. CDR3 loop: CASSLSVAEAFF. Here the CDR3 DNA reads TGTGCCAGCAGCTTATCGGTCGCTGAAGCTTTCTTT.

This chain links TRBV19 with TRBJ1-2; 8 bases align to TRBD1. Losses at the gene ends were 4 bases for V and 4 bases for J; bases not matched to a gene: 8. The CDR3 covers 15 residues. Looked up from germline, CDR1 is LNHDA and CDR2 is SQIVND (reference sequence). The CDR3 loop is CASSRDGTGTYGYTF. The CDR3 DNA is TGTGCCAGTAGTAGAGACGGGACAGGTACCTATGGCTACACCTTC.